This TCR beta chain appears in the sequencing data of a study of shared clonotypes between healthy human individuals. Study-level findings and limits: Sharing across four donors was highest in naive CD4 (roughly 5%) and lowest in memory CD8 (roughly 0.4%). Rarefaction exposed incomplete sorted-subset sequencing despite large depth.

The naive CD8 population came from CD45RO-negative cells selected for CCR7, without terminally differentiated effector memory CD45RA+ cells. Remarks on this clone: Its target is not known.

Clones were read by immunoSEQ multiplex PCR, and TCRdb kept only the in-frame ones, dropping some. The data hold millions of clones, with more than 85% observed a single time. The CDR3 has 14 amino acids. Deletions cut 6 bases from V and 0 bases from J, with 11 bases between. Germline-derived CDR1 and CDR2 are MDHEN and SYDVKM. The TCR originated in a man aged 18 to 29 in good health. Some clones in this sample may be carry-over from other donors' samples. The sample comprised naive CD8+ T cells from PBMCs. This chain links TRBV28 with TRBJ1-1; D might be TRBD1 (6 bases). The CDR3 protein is CASRDSFLNTEAFF. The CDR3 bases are TGTGCCAGCAGGGACAGTTTTTTGAACACTGAAGCTTTCTTT. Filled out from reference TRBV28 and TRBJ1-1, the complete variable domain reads DVKVTQSSRYLVKRTGEKVFLECVQDMDHENMFWYRQDPGLGLRLIYFSYDVKMKEKGDIPEGYSVSREKKERFSLILESASTNQTSMYLCASRDSFLNTEAFFGQGTRLTVV.